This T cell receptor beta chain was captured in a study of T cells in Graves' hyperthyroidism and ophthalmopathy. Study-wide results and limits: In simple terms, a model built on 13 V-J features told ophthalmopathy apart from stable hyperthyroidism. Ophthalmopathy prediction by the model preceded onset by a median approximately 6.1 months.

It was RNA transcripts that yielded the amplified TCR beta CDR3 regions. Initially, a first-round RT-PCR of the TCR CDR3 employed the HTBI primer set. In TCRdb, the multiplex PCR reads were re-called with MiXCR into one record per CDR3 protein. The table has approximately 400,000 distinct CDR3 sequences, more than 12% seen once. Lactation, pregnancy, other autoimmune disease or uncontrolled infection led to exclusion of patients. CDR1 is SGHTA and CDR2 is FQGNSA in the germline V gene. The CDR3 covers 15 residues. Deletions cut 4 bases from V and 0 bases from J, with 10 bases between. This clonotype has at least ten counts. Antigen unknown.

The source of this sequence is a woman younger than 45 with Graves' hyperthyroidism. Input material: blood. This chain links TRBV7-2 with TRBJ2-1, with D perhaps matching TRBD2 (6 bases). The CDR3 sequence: CASSSGTRSYNEQFF. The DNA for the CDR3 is TGTGCCAGCAGCTCGGGGACTCGCTCCTACAATGAGCAGTTCTTC.